This record concerns one T cell receptor (beta chain) sequence. Its antigen remains unknown. Between the trimmed V and J ends, which lost 0 bases and 3 bases, there was a span of 11 bases. CDR1 MNHNY and CDR2 SVGAGI come from the germline V gene (reference sequence). The CDR3 covers 16 residues. Primers for the PCR totalled 60 Vbeta and 13 Jbeta. Repertoires were generated with immunoSEQ multiplex PCR, while TCRdb's copy carries only in-frame clones and drops some. The sample consists of under 150,000 clones, roughly 88% of them appearing once. The entry originates in a study of cytomegalovirus exposure and HLA in healthy donors. Study-level points and caveats: Sequencing likely produced, as an artifact, a cluster of highly shared sequence variants.

This chain links TRBV6-6 with TRBJ1-4; D possibly corresponds to TRBD1 (6 bases). The origin of this receptor is a man aged 50 or older in good health and CMV-seronegative. Sequencing was performed on PBMCs. The CDR3 region is CASSYSRGASNEKLFF. The CDR3 DNA reads as TGTGCCAGCAGTTACTCTCGGGGGGCGTCTAATGAAAAACTGTTTTTT.